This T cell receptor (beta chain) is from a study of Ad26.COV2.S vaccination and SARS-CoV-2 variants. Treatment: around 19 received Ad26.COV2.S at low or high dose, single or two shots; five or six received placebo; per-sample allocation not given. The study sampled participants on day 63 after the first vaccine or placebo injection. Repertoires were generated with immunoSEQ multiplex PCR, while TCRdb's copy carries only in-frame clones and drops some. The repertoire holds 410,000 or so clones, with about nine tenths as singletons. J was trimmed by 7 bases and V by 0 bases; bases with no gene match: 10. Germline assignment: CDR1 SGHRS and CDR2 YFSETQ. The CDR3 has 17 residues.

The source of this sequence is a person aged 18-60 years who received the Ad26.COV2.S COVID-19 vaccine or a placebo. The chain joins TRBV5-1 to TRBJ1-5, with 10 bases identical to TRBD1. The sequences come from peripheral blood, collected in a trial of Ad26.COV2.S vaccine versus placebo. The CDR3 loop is CASSLEPAGQGRQPQHF. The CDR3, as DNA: TGCGCCAGCAGCTTGGAACCCGCGGGACAGGGGCGGCAGCCCCAGCATTTT.